This TCR beta chain originates from a study of cytomegalovirus exposure and HLA in healthy donors (dated by TCRdb to the late 2010s). Broadly, across the study: In an earlier analysis of about 560 of the donors, 276 Gb of sequence data and 100 million or so unique TCR beta sequences from 150 million to 200 million T cells were reported. Besides the first cohort of approximately 710 subjects, a separate validation cohort made up of roughly 120 different subjects was used. The genetic ancestry cluster associated with self-reported Caucasian donors included over 65% of the roughly 380 genotyped donors. The T cell repertoires of under 750 subjects were profiled by immunosequencing and related to cytomegalovirus serostatus. A later genetic analysis used genome-wide SNP genotypes for 398 of the 666 donors, treating that subset as a discovery cohort. The number of typed donors differed by locus: about 629-640 for A, B, C, DRB1 and DQB1; 522 for DQA1; 606 for DPA1; and some 470 for DPB1. In an earlier analysis of around 540 of the donors, high-throughput TCR beta sequencing was used to judge whether each TCR beta V gene segment behaved as functional or pseudogenic. An early release covering some 640 HLA-typed donors comprised roughly 300 gigabases of sequencing data and about 90 million unique TCR sequences. All discovery cohort repertoires had been generated using a single sequencing platform. Rather than using new phenotypic data, the later analysis identified candidate immune exposures from TCR beta sequences and from how often those sequences occurred across donors. The study aimed to test whether cataloging public T cell receptors could reveal signatures of past pathogen exposure. A later analysis re-examined previously published TCR beta repertoires from more than 650 donors and added high-resolution HLA genotyping to investigate patterns of TCR occurrence. HLA typing included class I and class II loci at four-digit resolution. To predict cytomegalovirus infection status, the study combined high-throughput TCR immunosequencing, statistical association of individual TCRs with disease status, and machine learning. Across 300 to 500 genotyped donors of the cohort, an average of approximately 240,000 unique TCR beta nucleotide sequences per donor were sequenced, and 15% to 20% of those sequences were non-productive. Donor age, sex, ethnicity and CMV serostatus were compiled together with the repertoire data. Roughly five DR-DQ haplotypes were handled as single units for association and clustering because linkage in the cohort was strong.

The cohort was made up of 666 healthy bone marrow donors. Cohort members were all nominally healthy when sampled, although unrecorded immune exposures were likely present. The donor was CMV seropositive and was included in the group of 290 or so seropositive cohort members. A peripheral blood sample was provided by each donor, and peripheral blood mononuclear cells were used for TCR beta sequencing. Genomic DNA extraction from the blood cell samples was performed with the Qiagen DNeasy Blood Extraction Kit. CDR1 SGDLS and CDR2 YYNGEE are derived from the germline V gene. V drops 0 bases and J drops 9 bases, leaving 10 bases in between. From cysteine to phenylalanine, the CDR3 is 13 amino acids long. Only the CDR3 portion is preserved as DNA: 39 bases, with reading frame beginning at the first base. The library was made by the immunoSEQ multiplex PCR assay. The multiplex PCR relied on a mix of 60 forward primers for TCR Vbeta segments and 13 reverse primers for TCR Jbeta segments. The CDR3 region of rearranged TCR beta genes was amplified from genomic DNA with a multiplex PCR assay. The amplified TCR beta libraries were sequenced on the Illumina HiSeq System as 87-base-pair reads. From the authors' description of their analysis: A later analysis tallied approximately 87 million unique TCR beta chains across the 600 to 700 repertoires, and about 12 million of those chains were shared by two or more donors. Raw reads were error-corrected and collapsed into unique sequences by a nearest-neighbor algorithm in which closely related sequences were merged to remove PCR and sequencing errors. To assign V, D and J gene segments, CDR3 sequences were aligned to IMGT reference sequences. For a sequence to be retained, at least a six-nucleotide match to both a V gene segment and a J gene segment was required. A rearrangement counted as productive if the CDR3 had no stop codons and remained in frame with V and J, and every other rearrangement counted as non-productive. CDR3 was defined according to IMGT convention as the region running from the second conserved V-encoded cysteine to the conserved J-encoded phenylalanine. The earlier analysis of 587 of the donors excluded sequences that lacked an unambiguous match to a single V gene segment. In an earlier analysis of a few hundred of the donors, V segments were called functional above 56.7% productive rearrangements and were called segregating when the between-donor standard deviation exceeded 5%. A statistical classification framework was built to diagnose cytomegalovirus status from the catalog of TCR beta chain sequences. In a later analysis, TCR nucleotide sequences were compared against IMGT/GENE-DB human TR gene sequences so that V and J genes could be assigned. In a later analysis, CDR3 sequences and most-parsimonious VDJ recombination scenarios were assigned using the TCRdist pipeline. In a later analysis, each TCR beta chain was defined by its CDR3 amino acid sequence together with its V-gene family, and reads lacking a unique V-gene family were excluded. A later analysis removed 500 to 650 highly shared, low-generation-probability nucleotide sequences to deal with suspected cross-contamination and a sequencing artifact. A later analysis calculated a clonal expansion index for each public chain from normalized within-repertoire ranks of inferred template counts. Generation probabilities in a later analysis came from a VDJ recombination model fitted to out-of-frame rearrangements, and those results were checked against IGoR. Hypergeometric tests were used in a later analysis to score TCR-TCR, TCR-HLA and TCR-CMV co-occurrence, with a repertoire-size bias correction applied to the TCR pairs. False discovery rates were estimated in a later analysis by permuting HLA or CMV assignments 20 times. In a later analysis, co-occurring TCRs were grouped using DBSCAN, and TCRdist sequence similarity was added for clustering within HLA-allele-positive subsets. Co-occurrence clustering excluded repertoires with fewer than 30,000 or more than 120,000 public chains, plus five with anomalous nucleotide sharing. In its TCRdb copy, this immuneACCESS table keeps in-frame sequences only and misses some clones. Where compared with another copy, unresolved V genes explain less than half of these, and the others have no known cause. V and J calls and clone size are those listed in that table; D and trimming were worked out from the DNA. The table for this sample lists 100,000 or so clones; over 80% of them were counted only once. The ten largest clones represent 6.9% of the sample.

The study at large found these results: The sequencing pipeline was judged likely to have produced a cluster of highly shared sequence variants as a technical artifact. Correlated functional status among segregating V segments might reflect linkage disequilibrium, but an unknown experimental factor could not be ruled out. In a later analysis, more than 15,000 TCR beta sequences were associated with specific HLA alleles at a false discovery rate of 0.05. A further reported finding was that TCR beta sequences accurately predicted the HLA-A and HLA-B alleles for most subjects in the first cohort. Immune exposure information for the cohort was limited to CMV serostatus. Some IMGT-functional V segments, including TRBV6-2 and TRBV6-3, could not be distinguished by the 87-base-pair reads and were therefore excluded. The earlier analysis of approximately 560 of the donors excluded around 17 rarely observed V segments, including chromosome 9 orphons, because counts were too low. A later genetic analysis reported fewer N-insertions in productive TCRs among donors in an Asian-associated ancestry cluster than the roughly 700-donor mean. A total of roughly 160 TCR beta chains were listed by the study as associated with cytomegalovirus. In both the original and validation cohorts, the classifier was reported to diagnose cytomegalovirus status with high specificity and sensitivity. An association between a missense DCLRE1C variant and V-gene and J-gene trimming of TCR beta chains was found in a later genetic analysis and replicated in an independent cohort. According to a later analysis, TCR association rates differed among HLA loci, with DRB1 alleles showing the most associated TCRs and HLA-C alleles showing the fewest. According to the authors, the approach could potentially be generalized to other disease states and immunological phenotypes. The presence/absence analyses assumed that sequencing depth was roughly uniform across donors, and that assumption may not be true. Because HLA typing was unavailable for some donors at each locus, only the typed subset was used in association tests. In this cohort, only TCR beta chains were sequenced, and detectable features were limited by the absence of alpha or paired-chain data. In vitro tests confirmed that a few of the cytomegalovirus-associated TCR beta chains recognize cytomegalovirus antigens. In a later analysis, several top co-occurrence clusters were reported to appear linked to parvovirus B19, influenza, CMV and Epstein-Barr virus. Assigning TCR associations to individual alleles was difficult when HLA alleles, especially DR and DQ, strongly co-occurred. According to a later analysis, most CMV-associated TCR beta chains appeared to be HLA-restricted, and the HLA associations seemed to be driven largely by CMV exposure. Across donors, most TCR sequences were observed very rarely, whereas some public TCRs were present in many individuals. A later analysis found that HLA-associated TCR beta chains were more clonally expanded and had lower generation probabilities than equally common non-associated chains. An earlier analysis of around 500 of the donors showed that most TCR beta V segments appeared in productive rearrangements either about 87% or about 30% of the time, which broadly matched IMGT annotations.

This clone has just one count. Its cognate antigen has yet to be identified. No much larger clone is present one base from it, and per-base qualities are unavailable. Rearrangement joined TRBV9 to TRBJ2-1; the D segment could be TRBD2, given 5 matching bases. The TCR was taken from a man aged 30-40 years in good health and CMV-seropositive. The sequenced material came from PBMCs. CDR3 sequence: CASSVVASGEQFF. In nucleotide form, the sequence is TGTGCCAGCAGCGTAGTAGCGAGCGGTGAGCAGTTCTTC.